The 5 T cell receptor beta chains below were found in one sample sequenced in a study of regulatory and conventional T cells in RAG deficiency. TCRdb's copy holds only in-frame clones and misses some; the assay was immunoSEQ multiplex PCR. Among more than 9,500 clones listed, approximately 93% were seen once. Blood CD4+ CD25-high CD127-low regulatory T cells supplied the genomic DNA template. The same sample was also used in a study of regulatory T cells. From that report: Primers: 52 TRBV forward and 13 TRBJ reverse.

Sequencing was done on a sample of CD127- CD25+ CD4+ Tregs sorted from blood. All receptors derive from a human donor in good health.

The chain couples TRBV4-1 to TRBJ2-7; 8 positions agree with TRBD1. The junction had 6 bases not matched to a gene; V was cut back by 0 bases and J by 2 bases. The CDR3 is 16 amino acids. Germline loops: CDR1 MGHRA, CDR2 YSYEKL. CDR3 in amino acids: CASSQDPSRGPYEQYF. The CDR3 nucleotides read TGCGCCAGCAGCCAAGATCCGAGCAGGGGGCCCTACGAGCAGTACTTC.

This chain joins TRBV5-1 and TRBJ2-7; possible D gene TRBD2, 5 bases. Trimming removed 3 bases at V and 2 bases at J, with 15 bases between. The CDR3 is 15 amino acids. Germline loops: CDR1 SGHRS, CDR2 YFSETQ. The CDR3 region has the DNA TGCGCCAGCAGCTCCCCTCTCGGGGATACCTACGAGCAGTACTTC. This translates into CASSSPLGDTYEQYF.

The chain is built from TRBV19 and TRBJ2-7, with D possibly matching TRBD2 (5 bases). Germline values: CDR1 LNHDA, CDR2 SQIVND (reference sequence). This CDR3 region has 12 residues. With 5 bases removed from V and 2 bases from J, the gap between germline ends came to 7 bases. CDR3 residues: CASSVGAYEQYF. Here the CDR3 DNA reads TGTGCCAGTAGTGTCGGGGCCTACGAGCAGTACTTC.

DNA of the CDR3: TGCAGCGCAAGACACCTATCCTCGAATGGCTACACCTTC. It yields the protein CSARHLSSNGYTF. The J gene is TRBJ1-2, the V gene TRBV29-1, with D unresolved. With 7 bases removed from V and 6 bases from J, the gap between germline ends came to 18 bases. The germline V gene encodes CDR1 SQVTM and CDR2 ANQGSEA. The CDR3 is 13 amino acids.

This clone was seen just once. The gene calls are TRBV2 and TRBJ2-7, with D possibly matching TRBD2 (6 bases). The CDR3 sequence is 13 residues long. Germline V gene sequence: CDR1 SNHLY, CDR2 FYNNEI. V was cut by 9 bases and J by 2 bases, with 14 bases left in between. Written as DNA, the CDR3 is TGTGCCAGGGGGGTCGCGGGAACCTACGAGCAGTACTTC. Protein sequence: CARGVAGTYEQYF.